Described below is a single T cell receptor beta chain sequence and its context. Germline-derived CDR1 and CDR2 are SGHDN and FVKESK. This CDR3 region has 15 residues. V dropped 1 base and J dropped 9 bases, with 13 bases sitting between them. The data derive from a study of control samples from healthy donors and cancer patients. Clones were sequenced by immunoSEQ multiplex PCR, and TCRdb holds only the in-frame ones, with some missing. The sample records 90,000 to 110,000 clones, approximately 90% being singletons. This clonotype originated in a woman aged 45-60 years in good health. Sequencing input: blood. The chain is built from TRBV14 and TRBJ1-6, with D possibly matching TRBD1 (5 bases). Written as DNA, the CDR3 is TGTGCCAGCAGCCAAGGCGGGGGTTTCAGTTCACCCCTCCACTTT. Its translation: CASSQGGGFSSPLHF.